The clone carrying this TCR beta chain was found a few times. Its target is not known. The data were obtained in a study of blood T cells in healthy people across ages. Looking at the study overall: For every two T cells, template switching captured about one barcoded beta molecule.

The CDR3 runs to 16 residues. Between the trimmed V and J ends, which lost 6 bases and 0 bases, there was a span of 18 bases. In germline, CDR1 is MNHEY, CDR2 SMNVEV (reference sequence). Study conclusions and caveats: Strong correlation was found linking TCR beta diversity to naive T cell percentage.

No fewer than 6.5 million PBMCs went into each sample. Total RNA extracted from each sample amounted to at least 6 micrograms. A second roughly 6 to 12 cycle PCR used barcoded and J-beta primers. MiXCR, applied by TCRdb to the 5' RACE reads, yields one record per CDR3 protein. Among more than 800,000 distinct CDR3 sequences listed, around 43% were seen once. Material: blood. This clonotype was obtained from a woman aged 60-75 years in good health. The chain uses TRBV27 and TRBJ2-7; D is unresolved. The DNA of the CDR3 is TGTGCCAGCAGCCCCGATTGGGGTCGGAACTCCTACGAGCAGTACTTC. Its protein is CASSPDWGRNSYEQYF.